Detailed here is one T cell receptor beta chain. Germline lookup yields CDR1 MDHEN and CDR2 SYDVKM. The CDR3 is 13 amino acids. Trimming shortened V by 2 bases and J by 2 bases, and 7 bases separated the two germline ends. As handled by the study authors: Counts of nucleated cells, estimated from reference gene primer amplification, were obtained. Assay used: immunoSEQ multiplex PCR; TCRdb lists only in-frame clones, some missing. V, J and clone size are taken as reported in that table, and D and trimming were inferred from the DNA itself. The sample has approximately 220,000 clones; 80% to 90% are singletons. This sample was taken from a study of blood T cell repertoires in COVID-19. Study background: Both acute and convalescent COVID-19 samples were obtained from the United States, Italy and Spain. T cells, B-cell-depleted T cells, or PBMCs provided the cDNA or gDNA that served as material.

Participants were placed into cohorts based on the clinical history they reported. This receptor was obtained from a woman between 35 and 50 years old with acute COVID-19. The sample comprised PBMCs or T cells enriched from blood (not recorded which). V gene TRBV28 combines with J gene TRBJ2-7; D uncertain. CDR3 in DNA: TGTGCCAGCAGTTTACAACAACCCTACGAGCAGTACTTC. This encodes CASSLQQPYEQYF.